This T cell receptor (beta chain) is from a study of T-cell memory formation after mild COVID-19. Findings of the study overall: Confirmation of SARS-CoV-2 specificity was lacking for second-wave clones peaking day 37.

MiXCR, run by TCRdb on the 5' RACE reads, gives a single entry per CDR3 protein. The data contain over 120,000 distinct CDR3 sequences, about 5.7% of them seen just once; the ten biggest clones take up around 2%. Between the trimmed V and J ends, which lost 6 bases and 0 bases, there was a span of 15 bases. This CDR3 spans 15 amino acids. Germline values: CDR1 SEHNR, CDR2 FQNEAQ (reference sequence). This clonotype has at least ten counts. Antigen unknown. This TCR was sampled from an adult woman who had mild COVID-19 (a few samples of this study predate the infection). Cell type and time point are not known. V usage is TRBV7-9 and J usage is TRBJ2-7; D is unresolved. The sample taken for sequencing was PBMCs or a T cell subset sorted from them (not recorded which). CDR3 sequence (DNA): TGTGCCAGCAGTCCCGGCGGCAGGAGCTCCTACGAGCAGTACTTC. It codes for CASSPGGRSSYEQYF.